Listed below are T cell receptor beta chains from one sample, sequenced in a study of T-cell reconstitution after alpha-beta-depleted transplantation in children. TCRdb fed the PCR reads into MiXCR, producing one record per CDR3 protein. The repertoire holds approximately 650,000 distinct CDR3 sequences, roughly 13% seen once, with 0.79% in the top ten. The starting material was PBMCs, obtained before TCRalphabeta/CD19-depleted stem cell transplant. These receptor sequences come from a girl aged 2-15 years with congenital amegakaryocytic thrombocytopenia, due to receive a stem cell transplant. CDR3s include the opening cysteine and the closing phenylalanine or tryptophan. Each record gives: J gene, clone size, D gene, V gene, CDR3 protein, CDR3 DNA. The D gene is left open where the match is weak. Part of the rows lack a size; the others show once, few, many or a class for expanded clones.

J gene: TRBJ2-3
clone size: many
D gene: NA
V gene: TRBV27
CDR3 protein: CASSLLGGAPDTQYF
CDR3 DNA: TGTGCCAGCAGTTTATTAGGGGGAGCACCAGATACGCAGTATTTT

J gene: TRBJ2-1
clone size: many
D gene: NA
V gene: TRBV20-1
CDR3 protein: CSASRGNNEQFF
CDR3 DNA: TGCAGTGCTAGCCGGGGTAACAATGAGCAGTTCTTC

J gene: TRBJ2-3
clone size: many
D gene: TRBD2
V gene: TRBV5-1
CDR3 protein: CASSLATSGRVPDTQYF
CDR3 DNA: TGCGCCAGCAGCTTGGCGACTAGCGGGAGGGTCCCAGATACGCAGTATTTT

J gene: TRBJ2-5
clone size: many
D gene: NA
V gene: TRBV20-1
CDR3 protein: CSARDFQGGMVATQYF
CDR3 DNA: TGCAGTGCTAGAGATTTTCAGGGCGGGATGGTGGCGACCCAGTACTTC

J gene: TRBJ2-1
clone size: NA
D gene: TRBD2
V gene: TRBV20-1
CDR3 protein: CSASPRPGLAGYLNEQFF
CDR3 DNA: TGCAGTGCTAGCCCCCGGCCGGGACTAGCGGGATACCTCAATGAGCAGTTCTTC

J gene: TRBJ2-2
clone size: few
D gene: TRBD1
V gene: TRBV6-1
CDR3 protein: CASSKQGAGAGELFF
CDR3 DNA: TGTGCCAGCAGTAAACAGGGGGCCGGAGCCGGGGAGCTGTTTTTT

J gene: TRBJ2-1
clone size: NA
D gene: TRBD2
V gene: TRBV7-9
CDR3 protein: CASSLYTGTSSNEQFF
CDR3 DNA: TGTGCCAGCAGCTTATACACCGGGACTAGTTCGAATGAGCAGTTCTTC

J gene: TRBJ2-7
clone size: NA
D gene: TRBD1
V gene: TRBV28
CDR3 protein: CASSKDRGYEQYF
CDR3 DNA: TGTGCCAGCAGTAAGGACAGGGGTTACGAGCAGTACTTC

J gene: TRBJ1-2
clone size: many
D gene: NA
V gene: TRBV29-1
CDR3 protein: CSVEEDAAYTF
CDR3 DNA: TGCAGCGTTGAAGAGGACGCGGCCTACACCTTC

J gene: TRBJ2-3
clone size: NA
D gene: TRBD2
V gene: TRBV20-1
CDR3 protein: CSASASGRPDTQYF
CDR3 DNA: TGCAGTGCTAGCGCTAGCGGGAGGCCAGATACGCAGTATTTT

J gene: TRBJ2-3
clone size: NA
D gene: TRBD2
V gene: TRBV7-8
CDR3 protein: CASSSGLAGLGDTQYF
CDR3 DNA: TGTGCCAGCAGCTCGGGACTAGCGGGATTAGGGGATACGCAGTATTTT

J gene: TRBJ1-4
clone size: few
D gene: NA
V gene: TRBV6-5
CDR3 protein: CASSYSGRPTNEKLFF
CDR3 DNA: TGTGCCAGCAGTTACTCGGGGCGACCAACTAATGAAAAACTGTTTTTT

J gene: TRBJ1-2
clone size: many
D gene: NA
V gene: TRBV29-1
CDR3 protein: CSVLNRTGWYTF
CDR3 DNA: TGCAGCGTTCTCAATCGAACCGGGTGGTACACCTTC

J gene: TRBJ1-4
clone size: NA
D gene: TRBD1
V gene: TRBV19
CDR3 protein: CASSTDRQFDEKLFF
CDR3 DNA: TGTGCCAGTAGTACGGACAGGCAGTTTGACGAAAAACTGTTTTTT

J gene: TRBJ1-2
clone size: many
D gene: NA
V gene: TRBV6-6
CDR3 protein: CASSYEINYGYTF
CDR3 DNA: TGTGCCAGCAGTTACGAGATAAACTATGGCTACACCTTC

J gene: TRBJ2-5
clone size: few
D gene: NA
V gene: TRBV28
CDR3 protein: CASSSLVGRETQYF
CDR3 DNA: TGTGCCAGCAGTTCCCTAGTGGGGCGGGAGACCCAGTACTTC

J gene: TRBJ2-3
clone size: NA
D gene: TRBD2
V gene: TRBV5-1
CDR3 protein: CASSPYSGRAEDTQYF
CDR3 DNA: TGCGCCAGCAGTCCCTATAGCGGGAGGGCAGAGGATACGCAGTATTTT

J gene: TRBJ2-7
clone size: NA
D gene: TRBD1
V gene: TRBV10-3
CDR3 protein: CAISGTGGDYEQYF
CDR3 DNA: TGTGCCATCAGCGGGACAGGGGGAGACTACGAGCAGTACTTC

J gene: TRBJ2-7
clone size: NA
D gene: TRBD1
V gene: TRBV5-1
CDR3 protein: CASSLEATGGEQYF
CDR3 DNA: TGCGCCAGCAGCTTGGAAGCGACAGGGGGCGAGCAGTACTTC

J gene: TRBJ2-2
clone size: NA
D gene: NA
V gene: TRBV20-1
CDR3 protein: CSARGGRLRTGELFF
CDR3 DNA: TGCAGTGCTAGAGGGGGGAGATTAAGGACCGGGGAGCTGTTTTTT

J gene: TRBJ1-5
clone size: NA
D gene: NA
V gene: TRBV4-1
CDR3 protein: CASSQQITDRPNQPQHF
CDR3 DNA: TGCGCCAGCAGCCAACAAATAACGGACAGACCCAATCAGCCCCAGCATTTT

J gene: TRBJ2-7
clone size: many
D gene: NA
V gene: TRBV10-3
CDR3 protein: CAISGVLGLTYEQYF
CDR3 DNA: TGTGCCATCAGTGGAGTCCTAGGCCTCACCTACGAGCAGTACTTC

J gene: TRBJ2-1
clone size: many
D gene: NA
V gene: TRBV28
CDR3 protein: CASSLWEGGGNNEQFF
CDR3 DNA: TGTGCCAGCAGTTTATGGGAGGGGGGCGGGAACAATGAGCAGTTCTTC

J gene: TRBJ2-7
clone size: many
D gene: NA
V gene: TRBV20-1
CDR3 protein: CSARTGGLFTDEQYF
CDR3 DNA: TGCAGTGCTAGAACAGGTGGACTCTTCACCGACGAGCAGTACTTC

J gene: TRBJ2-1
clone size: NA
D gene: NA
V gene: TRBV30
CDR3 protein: CACYSREKKFF
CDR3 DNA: TGTGCCTGCTACTCCCGGGAAAAAAAATTCTTC

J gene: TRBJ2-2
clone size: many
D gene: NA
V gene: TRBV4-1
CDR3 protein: CASSQDRPGTNTGELFF
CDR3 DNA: TGCGCCAGCAGCCAAGATCGTCCAGGGACGAACACCGGGGAGCTGTTTTTT

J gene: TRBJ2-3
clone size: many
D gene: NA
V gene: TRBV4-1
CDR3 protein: CASSQDRIRGGTDTQYF
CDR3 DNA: TGCGCCAGCAGCCAAGATCGAATTCGGGGAGGCACAGATACGCAGTATTTT

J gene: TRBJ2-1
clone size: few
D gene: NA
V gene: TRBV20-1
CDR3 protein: CSARPGRVYNEQFF
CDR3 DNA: TGCAGTGCTAGACCCGGGCGGGTCTACAATGAGCAGTTCTTC

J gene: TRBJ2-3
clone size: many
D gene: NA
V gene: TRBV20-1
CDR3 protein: CSARERHSIDTQYF
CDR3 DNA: TGCAGTGCTAGGGAGCGGCATTCAATAGATACGCAGTATTTT

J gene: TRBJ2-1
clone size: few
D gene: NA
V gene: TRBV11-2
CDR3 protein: CASSLTGIVNEQFF
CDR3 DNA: TGTGCCAGCAGCCTCACCGGGATCGTAAATGAGCAGTTCTTC

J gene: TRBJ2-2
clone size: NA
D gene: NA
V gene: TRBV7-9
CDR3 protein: CASSGLGLPGWELFF
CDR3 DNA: TGTGCCAGCAGCGGCCTGGGACTCCCGGGCTGGGAGCTGTTTTTT

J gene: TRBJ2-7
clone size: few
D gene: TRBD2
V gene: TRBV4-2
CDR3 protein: CASSPMMNLLLAGGPQEGEQYF
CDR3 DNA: TGTGCCAGCAGCCCTATGATGAACCTTCTTCTAGCGGGAGGGCCACAGGAGGGAGAGCAGTACTTC

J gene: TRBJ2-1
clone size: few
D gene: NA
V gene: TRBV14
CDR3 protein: CASSQATVYNEQFF
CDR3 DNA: TGTGCCAGCAGCCAAGCAACCGTCTACAATGAGCAGTTCTTC

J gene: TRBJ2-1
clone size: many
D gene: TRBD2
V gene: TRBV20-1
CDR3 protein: CSARDSLAGVVSYNEQFF
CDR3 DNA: TGCAGTGCTAGAGATAGCCTAGCGGGAGTGGTGTCCTACAATGAGCAGTTCTTC

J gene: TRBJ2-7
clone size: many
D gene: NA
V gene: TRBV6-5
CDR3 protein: CASSYSSRRNSYEQYF
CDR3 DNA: TGTGCCAGCAGTTACTCGAGTAGGCGGAACTCCTACGAGCAGTACTTC

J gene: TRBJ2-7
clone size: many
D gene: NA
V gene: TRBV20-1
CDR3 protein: CSVGLKMGEQYF
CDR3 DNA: TGCAGTGTAGGGCTAAAGATGGGCGAGCAGTACTTC

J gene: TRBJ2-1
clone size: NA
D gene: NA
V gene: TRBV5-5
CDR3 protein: CASSWDLNNEQFF
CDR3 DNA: TGTGCCAGCAGCTGGGACTTAAACAATGAGCAGTTCTTC

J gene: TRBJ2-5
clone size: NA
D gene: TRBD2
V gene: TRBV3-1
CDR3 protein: CASSPSPGLARETQYF
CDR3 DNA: TGTGCCAGCAGCCCTTCGCCGGGACTAGCGAGAGAGACCCAGTACTTC

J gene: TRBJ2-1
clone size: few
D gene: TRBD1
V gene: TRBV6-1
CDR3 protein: CASTNPRGYEQFF
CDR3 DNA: TGTGCCAGCACTAATCCCAGGGGGTACGAGCAGTTCTTC